These T cell receptor beta chains were read from a single sample in a study of cytomegalovirus exposure and HLA in healthy donors. Data came from immunoSEQ multiplex PCR; TCRdb stores just in-frame clones and leaves some out. This sample has fewer than 250,000 clones, with roughly 89% found just once. Sequencing used PBMCs. All receptors come from a man in his late teens or twenties in good health and CMV-seronegative. CDR3s include the opening cysteine and the closing phenylalanine or tryptophan. The order of the fields is J gene, clone size, D gene, V gene, CDR3 DNA, CDR3 protein. D genes are given only for firm matches. Not all rows give a size; the values are once, few, many and, for expanded clones, a class.

j_gene: TRBJ1-2
abundance: NA
d_gene: TRBD1
v_gene: TRBV19
CDR3nt: TGTGCCAGCCGGGGACAGGGGGTGGAAGGCTACACCTTC
CDR3aa: CASRGQGVEGYTF

j_gene: TRBJ2-7
abundance: few
d_gene: NA
v_gene: TRBV7-2
CDR3nt: TGTGCCAGCAGCTTAGGAACCAGGGGGACTGAGCAGTACTTC
CDR3aa: CASSLGTRGTEQYF

j_gene: TRBJ2-7
abundance: few
d_gene: NA
v_gene: TRBV7-9
CDR3nt: TGTGCCAGCAGCTTAGTGGGCACAGCCTACGAGCAGTACTTC
CDR3aa: CASSLVGTAYEQYF

j_gene: TRBJ1-1
abundance: NA
d_gene: NA
v_gene: TRBV11-3
CDR3nt: TGTGCCAGCAGTTCCCCAGGTTCCGCTAAAGCTTTCTTT
CDR3aa: CASSSPGSAKAFF

j_gene: TRBJ1-3
abundance: NA
d_gene: TRBD1
v_gene: TRBV6-5
CDR3nt: TGTGCCAGCAGTTACAGGACAGGAGCAGGAAACACCATATATTTT
CDR3aa: CASSYRTGAGNTIYF

j_gene: TRBJ1-6
abundance: NA
d_gene: TRBD1
v_gene: TRBV5-6
CDR3nt: TGTGCCAGCAGCTTAAGGACAGGGTATTCACCCCTCCACTTT
CDR3aa: CASSLRTGYSPLHF

j_gene: TRBJ1-1
abundance: NA
d_gene: NA
v_gene: TRBV7-9
CDR3nt: TGTGCCAGCAGCTTGGAGGGCGAGGCTGAAGCTTTCTTT
CDR3aa: CASSLEGEAEAFF

j_gene: TRBJ2-7
abundance: NA
d_gene: NA
v_gene: TRBV28
CDR3nt: TGTGCCAGCGATACCGTCGGGACCTACGAGCAGTACTTC
CDR3aa: CASDTVGTYEQYF

j_gene: TRBJ2-1
abundance: NA
d_gene: TRBD1
v_gene: TRBV6-1
CDR3nt: TGTGCCACAAACCGGGACAGGGTTACAAATGAGCAGTTCTTC
CDR3aa: CATNRDRVTNEQFF

j_gene: TRBJ2-1
abundance: NA
d_gene: TRBD2
v_gene: TRBV7-2
CDR3nt: TGTGCCAGCAGCTATCTAAGCGGGAGGGCCGGTGAGCAGTTCTTC
CDR3aa: CASSYLSGRAGEQFF

j_gene: TRBJ1-4
abundance: NA
d_gene: NA
v_gene: TRBV5-1
CDR3nt: TGCGCCAGCAGCTTTGGGCAGGGGAATGAAAAACTGTTTTTT
CDR3aa: CASSFGQGNEKLFF

j_gene: TRBJ2-7
abundance: few
d_gene: NA
v_gene: TRBV5-1
CDR3nt: TGCGCCAGCAGCTTGAATGCGGGACCCTCCTACGAGCAGTACTTC
CDR3aa: CASSLNAGPSYEQYF

j_gene: TRBJ2-7
abundance: NA
d_gene: TRBD1
v_gene: TRBV7-2
CDR3nt: TGTGCCAGCAGCGATCCAGGGGGAAGGTCCTACGAGCAGTACTTC
CDR3aa: CASSDPGGRSYEQYF

j_gene: TRBJ1-2
abundance: few
d_gene: NA
v_gene: TRBV7-2
CDR3nt: TGTGCCAGCAGCTCGAGCGAGGCCAGAAACTATGGCTACACCTTC
CDR3aa: CASSSSEARNYGYTF

j_gene: TRBJ1-2
abundance: few
d_gene: TRBD1
v_gene: TRBV9
CDR3nt: TGTGCCAGCGGGACAGCCACTGGCTACACCTTC
CDR3aa: CASGTATGYTF

j_gene: TRBJ1-5
abundance: NA
d_gene: NA
v_gene: TRBV10-3
CDR3nt: TGTGCCATCAGCGCGACTGGAAAGAGCAATCAGCCCCAGCATTTT
CDR3aa: CAISATGKSNQPQHF

j_gene: TRBJ1-6
abundance: NA
d_gene: TRBD1
v_gene: TRBV6-5
CDR3nt: TGTGCCAGCAGCCCGGGACAGTTTAATTCACCCCTCCACTTT
CDR3aa: CASSPGQFNSPLHF

j_gene: TRBJ1-2
abundance: NA
d_gene: NA
v_gene: TRBV27
CDR3nt: TGTGCCAGCAGATCAAGACAGGACTATGGCTACACCTTC
CDR3aa: CASRSRQDYGYTF

j_gene: TRBJ1-1
abundance: NA
d_gene: NA
v_gene: TRBV7-2
CDR3nt: TGTGCCAGCCGATTCTCAGGTCCCGAGAGCACTGAAGCTTTCTTT
CDR3aa: CASRFSGPESTEAFF

j_gene: TRBJ2-7
abundance: NA
d_gene: TRBD2
v_gene: TRBV6-5
CDR3nt: TGTGCCAGCAGTTACCTAGTTGCAGCGGGGTACGAGCAGTACTTC
CDR3aa: CASSYLVAAGYEQYF

j_gene: TRBJ2-5
abundance: NA
d_gene: TRBD2
v_gene: TRBV27
CDR3nt: TGTGCCAGCAGTTTTTCCGAGCTAGCGGGAGAGACCCAGTACTTC
CDR3aa: CASSFSELAGETQYF

j_gene: TRBJ1-5
abundance: NA
d_gene: TRBD1
v_gene: TRBV28
CDR3nt: TGTGCCAGCAGTTTCTGGGGGACAGGGTTTCAGCCCCAGCATTTT
CDR3aa: CASSFWGTGFQPQHF

j_gene: TRBJ2-1
abundance: once
d_gene: NA
v_gene: TRBV4-1
CDR3nt: TGCGCCAGCAGCCCAAACGAAGCGGGTGAGCAGTTCTTC
CDR3aa: CASSPNEAGEQFF

j_gene: TRBJ2-1
abundance: NA
d_gene: NA
v_gene: TRBV25-1
CDR3nt: TGTGCCAGCAGTGTCTCCGGAAGGGAGACGTTCTTC
CDR3aa: CASSVSGRETFF

j_gene: TRBJ2-3
abundance: NA
d_gene: NA
v_gene: TRBV5-4
CDR3nt: TGTGCCAGCAGCTTAAAAGGGGCCCCTTCTAGCACAGATACGCAGTATTTT
CDR3aa: CASSLKGAPSSTDTQYF

j_gene: TRBJ2-7
abundance: NA
d_gene: TRBD2
v_gene: TRBV27
CDR3nt: TGTGCCAGCAGTTCAGGAGCGGGGTTAACCTACGAGCAGTACTTC
CDR3aa: CASSSGAGLTYEQYF

j_gene: TRBJ1-5
abundance: NA
d_gene: NA
v_gene: TRBV6-6
CDR3nt: TGTGCCAGCAGTTACCCGGATCAGCCCCAGCATTTT
CDR3aa: CASSYPDQPQHF

j_gene: TRBJ1-2
abundance: few
d_gene: TRBD1
v_gene: TRBV7-8
CDR3nt: TGTGCCAGCAGCTTAGTGGTGACGGGACAGGGGTCCTCTAACTATGGCTACACCTTC
CDR3aa: CASSLVVTGQGSSNYGYTF

j_gene: TRBJ2-7
abundance: NA
d_gene: TRBD1
v_gene: TRBV18
CDR3nt: TGTGCCAGCTCACCCCTTCCGACAGGGGCCACCGCCTACGAGCAGTACTTC
CDR3aa: CASSPLPTGATAYEQYF

j_gene: TRBJ1-6
abundance: NA
d_gene: TRBD1
v_gene: TRBV7-2
CDR3nt: TGTGCCAGCAGCTTGGGACAGACTAACCACTTT
CDR3aa: CASSLGQTNHF

j_gene: TRBJ2-7
abundance: NA
d_gene: NA
v_gene: TRBV27
CDR3nt: TGTGCCAGCAGTTTAACCCTGGGGGGCGAGCAGTACTTC
CDR3aa: CASSLTLGGEQYF

j_gene: TRBJ2-2
abundance: NA
d_gene: TRBD2
v_gene: TRBV9
CDR3nt: TGTGCCAGCAGCGTAGTAGCGGGAGTCCCCGGTTACACCGGGGAGCTGTTTTTT
CDR3aa: CASSVVAGVPGYTGELFF

j_gene: TRBJ2-1
abundance: NA
d_gene: NA
v_gene: TRBV21-1
CDR3nt: TGTGCCAGCAGAGACGACAGGGGTGCCCTCAATGAGCAGTTCTTC
CDR3aa: CASRDDRGALNEQFF

j_gene: TRBJ2-5
abundance: NA
d_gene: NA
v_gene: TRBV15
CDR3nt: TGTGCCACCAGCAGGGGGCCGTTTCTAGCGATTCCCCAAGAGACCCAGTACTTC
CDR3aa: CATSRGPFLAIPQETQYF

j_gene: TRBJ2-2
abundance: NA
d_gene: TRBD1
v_gene: TRBV7-9
CDR3nt: TGTGCCAGGACAGGGGGCGCGAACGGGGAGCTGTTTTTT
CDR3aa: CARTGGANGELFF

j_gene: TRBJ1-6
abundance: few
d_gene: TRBD1
v_gene: TRBV30
CDR3nt: TGTGCCTGGAGTGTCACAGGGGGTTCACCCCTCCACTTT
CDR3aa: CAWSVTGGSPLHF

j_gene: TRBJ1-1
abundance: NA
d_gene: NA
v_gene: TRBV5-1
CDR3nt: TGCGCCAGCAGCTTACAGGGCGCGAACACTGAAGCTTTCTTT
CDR3aa: CASSLQGANTEAFF

j_gene: TRBJ2-7
abundance: NA
d_gene: NA
v_gene: TRBV6-5
CDR3nt: TGTGCCAGCAGTTCAGGGGTATCGGGGGAGCAGTACTTC
CDR3aa: CASSSGVSGEQYF

j_gene: TRBJ2-7
abundance: NA
d_gene: NA
v_gene: TRBV9
CDR3nt: TGTGCCAGCAGCCTGGGAGGGGACACCTACGAGCAGTACTTC
CDR3aa: CASSLGGDTYEQYF

j_gene: TRBJ2-7
abundance: NA
d_gene: TRBD2
v_gene: TRBV4-1
CDR3nt: TGCGCCAGCAGCCAGGTGGGAGGGGATGAGCAGTACTTC
CDR3aa: CASSQVGGDEQYF

j_gene: TRBJ2-2
abundance: NA
d_gene: TRBD2
v_gene: TRBV7-2
CDR3nt: TGTGCCAGCAGCTTAGCGCGGGCTAGCGGACTCACCGGGGAGCTGTTTTTT
CDR3aa: CASSLARASGLTGELFF

j_gene: TRBJ2-5
abundance: NA
d_gene: TRBD2
v_gene: TRBV2
CDR3nt: TGTGCCAGCTTAAGGCCTAGCGGGGGTTCGGAGACCCAGTACTTC
CDR3aa: CASLRPSGGSETQYF

j_gene: TRBJ2-7
abundance: NA
d_gene: NA
v_gene: TRBV10-3
CDR3nt: TGTGCCATCGGACAGTACGAGCAGTACTTC
CDR3aa: CAIGQYEQYF

j_gene: TRBJ2-2
abundance: NA
d_gene: NA
v_gene: TRBV29-1
CDR3nt: TGCAGCGTTCGGGGTCCTGGGGAGCTGTTTTTT
CDR3aa: CSVRGPGELFF

j_gene: TRBJ2-3
abundance: few
d_gene: NA
v_gene: TRBV21-1
CDR3nt: TGTGCCAGCAGCGTCTATCAAACTACAGATACGCAGTATTTT
CDR3aa: CASSVYQTTDTQYF

j_gene: TRBJ2-7
abundance: few
d_gene: NA
v_gene: TRBV19
CDR3nt: TGTGCCAGTAGTCCACCGGGGGACTACGAGCAGTACTTC
CDR3aa: CASSPPGDYEQYF